This T cell receptor (beta chain) originates from a study of regulatory T cells in long-lasting Graves disease (dated by TCRdb to about 2021). Notes on the research overall: Patients with newly diagnosed Graves' disease had been on antithyroid drugs for under 3 months. A total of around 35 samples underwent TCR sequencing: around 13 from persistent and roughly 20 from newly diagnosed Graves' disease patients. Patients with persistent Graves' disease were compared with patients with newly diagnosed Graves' disease using TCR sequencing and RNA sequencing of peripheral blood. The study took place in China and was registered as a clinical trial. What the study reported, not specific to this receptor: The small sample size was acknowledged by the authors as a limitation that may reduce accuracy. More public clonotypes were shared among persistent patients (fewer than 3,000) than among newly diagnosed patients (approximately 930). Only peripheral blood was studied, because thyroid tissue, the primary lesion, was inaccessible. Sequencing and analysis were limited to the TCR beta chain. TRBV28, TRBJ1-2 and TRBJ2-5 were preferentially used in persistent disease, while TRBV20-1 and TRBJ2-1 were favored in newly diagnosed disease. Lower TCR Shannon entropy and fewer highly expanded clones were observed in persistent Graves' disease patients than in newly diagnosed patients, which suggested clonal expansion.

Library preparation used multiplex PCR. The sequencer listed for this sample is Illumina HiSeq 4000. iRepertoire HTBI primers and Arm-PCR amplification of CDR3 regions were used to construct TCR beta libraries. Before sequencing, the PCR products went through gel purification. The paper's processing steps were these. Across samples, around 58 TRBV and around 15 TRBJ segments were identified and used for gene usage analysis of CDR3 amino acid clonotypes. COPE and FqMerger were used to merge the filtered high-quality paired reads into contigs. BLAST was used to align contigs to IMGT TRBV, TRBD and TRBJ reference genes, and CDR3 was defined according to IMGT. Any clonotype with a frequency above 0.1% was classified as a highly expanded clone. Shannon entropy was used to measure repertoire diversity, and the Gini coefficient was used to measure V-J evenness. A clonotype was considered public if more than one individual shared it. The public reads were quality trimmed at Q25 with fastp and then assembled into clones with MiXCR by TCRdb, keeping productive beta chains. Rows with a matching CDR3 protein are joined into one entry that keeps the most common DNA and genes. TCRdb, not the authors, supplied the V and J calls. The sample table lists about 560,000 distinct CDR3 sequences, about 16% of them with a count of one. Approximately 12% of the sample goes to the ten largest clones.

The table lists this clonotype with many counts. The specificity of this receptor is unknown. Nothing much larger sits one base from this clone, and base qualities are not available. The germline V gene (reference sequence) yields SGHKS for CDR1 and YYEKEE for CDR2. The CDR3 sequence holds 13 residues, the cysteine and phenylalanine included. The retained sequence is limited to the CDR3, 39 bases, with the frame set at the first base. Deletion took 0 bases off V and 6 bases off J, with a span of 9 bases between the germline ends. Sample time point, as interpreted from the label and publication: newly diagnosed GD, antithyroid drugs for less than 3 months. RNA was extracted from PBMCs in TRIzol for both TCR sequencing and RNA sequencing. Graves' disease was diagnosed according to American Thyroid Association guidelines. Patients were recruited from an endocrinology department in Xi'an, China. Each patient gave about 9.1 milliliters of peripheral blood, collected in an EDTA anticoagulant tube. Ficoll Paque Plus density gradient separation was used to isolate PBMCs, and no additional T cell sorting was done. An Agilent 2100 Bioanalyzer and agarose gel were used to assess RNA quality, and a NanoDrop 2000 was used to measure RNA concentration.

The same data also went into a second study, on T cells in Graves' hyperthyroidism and ophthalmopathy. As the second paper documents: Stable Graves' hyperthyroidism was defined as the absence of progression to ophthalmopathy over 18 months of follow-up. The hyperthyroidism patients were between 18 and 65 years old and newly diagnosed, with a disease duration of less than 2 months. Patients with uncontrolled infections, other autoimmune diseases, pregnancy or lactation were excluded. Clinical symptoms, serum thyroxine and TRAb, thyroid ultrasound, and orbital computed tomography formed the basis for the diagnoses. A first-round RT-PCR of the TCR CDR3 used the HTBI primer set with the Qiagen OneStep RT-PCR kit. Most expanded thyroid clonotypes (frequency above 0.001) were also detected in blood, a finding suggesting that blood repertoires may reflect thyroid immune responses. In cross-validation, a model built on a 13 V-J signature told ophthalmopathy apart from stable hyperthyroidism with approximately 90% sensitivity and roughly 82% specificity, and in testing the same model reached 80%/75%. In validation, the model predicted progression to ophthalmopathy a median of about 6.8 months before onset, with 70% to 71% sensitivity and roughly 73% specificity. To identify distinguishing TCR V-J signatures, a discovery cohort of some 99 patients was used, comprising under 45 with Graves' ophthalmopathy and approximately 57 with stable Graves' hyperthyroidism. An independent validation cohort of some 18 hyperthyroidism patients and some 15 patients who later progressed to ophthalmopathy tested prospective prediction of ophthalmopathy. The roughly 90 discovery patients were divided at random into training and test sets in a 7:3 ratio. Thyroid tissue and blood T-cell repertoires from about six Graves' hyperthyroidism patients were also compared in the study. Following sampling, methimazole starting at 30 mg daily was given to hyperthyroidism patients, and high-dose intravenous methylprednisolone was given to ophthalmopathy patients. A second multiplex PCR round built the libraries, followed by size selection and purification. Sequencing of the libraries was done on an Illumina HiSeq2000 using paired-end 100 bp reads. SOAPnuke was used to process the raw data, removing reads that contained adapters or uncalled bases, had a mean Phred below 15, or lacked an exact match to the constant primer or identifier. COPE v1.2.5 was used to merge the high-quality paired reads, and each unique nucleotide sequence was defined as a clonotype. Clonotypes were aligned to IMGT TRBV, TRBD and TRBJ reference segments using MiTCR v1.1. The analysis was restricted to V-J combinations with a frequency above 0.0001, which together covered 99% to 99.2% of the repertoires. A TCS score was defined as the ratio between F50 (clonal expansion) and ExV (chaos), using BLOSUM62-based TCRdist between CDR3 peptides within each V-J. Welch's t-statistics and random forest reduced some 510 V-J features to roughly 13, which were used in a naive Bayes classifier (R e1071). No statistical method was used to fix the sample size in advance, and group allocation was not hidden from the investigators. The paper describes TCR Vbeta CDR3 sequencing of about 140 peripheral blood samples, made up of about 41 ophthalmopathy patients, 70 to 75 hyperthyroidism patients and 17 progressor patients.

The sample consisted of peripheral blood mononuclear cells (PBMCs), taken at new diagnosis, from a patient treated with antithyroid drugs. The chain uses TRBV5-5 and TRBJ1-1; there is no confident call for the D gene. This TCR came from a man aged 18 to 30 with Graves disease. Donor details come from another sample of the same person, matched by shared clones. The CDR3: CASSLALGPEAFF. The DNA sequence is TGTGCCAGCAGCTTGGCCCTAGGTCCTGAAGCTTTCTTT.